The 19 T cell receptor beta chains reported below all come from one sample, sequenced in a study of shared clonotypes between healthy human individuals. The method was immunoSEQ multiplex PCR; TCRdb's version includes in-frame clones alone and lacks a portion of them. This table holds some 1 million clones, about three quarters found once. Material for sequencing was memory CD4+ T cells sorted from blood. As for subset: CD45RA-negative fraction. These receptors were taken from a man aged 18-30 years in good health.

This clone showed up just once. The CDR3: CAISESRPRGLHEQYF. As DNA, the CDR3 is TGTGCCATCAGTGAGTCGCGACCCAGGGGGCTACACGAGCAGTACTTC. The J gene is TRBJ2-7, the V gene TRBV10-3, with 8 bases that match TRBD1. The CDR3 has 16 residues. The V gene's germline CDR1 is ENHRY and CDR2 SYGVKD. The V and J ends lost 0 bases and 5 bases, in that order; junction bases with no gene match: 9.

The gene calls are TRBV5-1 and TRBJ1-4; a weak D match, TRBD1 (6 bases). V dropped 1 base and J dropped 3 bases, with 13 bases sitting between them. This CDR3 spans 16 amino acids. Germline V CDR1 and CDR2: SGHRS, YFSETQ. The CDR3 loop reads CASSLNTGRANEKLFF. The CDR3 DNA is TGCGCCAGCAGCTTGAATACAGGGCGGGCTAATGAAAAACTGTTTTTT.

This sequence joins TRBV6-1 and TRBJ1-3; D is perhaps TRBD1 (6 bases). The ends were cut back, 7 bases at V and 3 bases at J, with 10 bases in the middle. Germline CDR1 and CDR2: MNHNS and SASEGT. The CDR3 extends over 13 amino acids. The CDR3 protein is CASNTGFGNTIYF. The CDR3 coding sequence is TGTGCCAGCAATACAGGGTTTGGAAACACCATATATTTT.

V usage is TRBV11-2 and J usage is TRBJ2-7; TRBD2 matches at 9 bases. CDR1 SGHAT and CDR2 FQNNGV come from the germline V gene. V lost 1 base and J lost 1; bases outside the gene matches: 8. The CDR3 consists of 17 residues. For the CDR3, the DNA is TGTGCCAGCAGCTTAGTTGGTAGCGGGAGTCCTTCCTACGAGCAGTACTTC. Translation gives CASSLVGSGSPSYEQYF.

The chain links TRBV27 to TRBJ1-5; 7 bases match TRBD1. The CDR3 has 16 amino acids. CDR1 is MNHEY, CDR2 SMNVEV, per germline (reference sequence). With 6 bases clipped from V and 3 bases from J, the junction kept 11 bases outside the gene matches. DNA of the CDR3: TGTGCCAGCAGCCAGCGGTCACAGGGGACCAATCAGCCCCAGCATTTT. Encoded protein: CASSQRSQGTNQPQHF.

The V call is TRBV19, the J call TRBJ1-1, with D uncertain. The germline V gene has CDR1 LNHDA and CDR2 SQIVND (reference sequence). V was shortened by 11 bases and J by 5 bases, with 18 bases between the two germline ends. The CDR3 loop spans 13 amino acids. CDR3 loop: CACSPPPWTEAFF. As DNA, the CDR3 is TGTGCCTGCAGCCCCCCACCCTGGACTGAAGCTTTCTTT.

This clone turned up a few times. This specimen includes other DNA sequences encoding the same CDR3. Written as DNA, the CDR3 is TGCGCCAGCAGCTCCCAAGGGGATACGCAGTATTTT. Translated, it gives CASSSQGDTQYF. The V and J genes are TRBV5-1 and TRBJ2-3, with D unresolved. CDR1 is SGHRS, CDR2 YFSETQ, per germline. There are 12 residues in the CDR3. Trimming left V 3 bases short and J 6 bases short, with 8 bases between.

The V and J genes are TRBV29-1 and TRBJ2-7; no firm D call. V dropped 6 bases and J dropped 7 bases, with 19 bases sitting between them. CDR1 is SQVTM and CDR2 is ANQGSEA in the germline V gene. The length of the CDR3 is 13 residues. CDR3 loop: CSVLTNFLGEQYF. For the CDR3, the DNA is TGCAGCGTCCTTACGAACTTTCTCGGGGAGCAGTACTTC.

The V call is TRBV6-6, the J call TRBJ1-2; 8 bases agree with TRBD1. V gave up 5 bases and J gave up 6 bases; unmatched junction bases: 5. The CDR3 runs 13 residues. Germline-derived CDR1 and CDR2 are MNHNY and SVGAGI (reference sequence). The CDR3 nucleotides are TGTGCCAGCAGTAAAGGACAGGGCAATGGCTACACCTTC. Its translation is CASSKGQGNGYTF.

The rearrangement uses TRBV10-3 and TRBJ2-5, with 8 bases matching TRBD2. Germline V gives CDR1 ENHRY, CDR2 SYGVKD. The CDR3 extends over 17 amino acids. V lost 0 bases, J lost 5 bases, and 11 bases stayed unmatched. This CDR3 is CAISESASGRLKETQYF. The CDR3 DNA reads TGTGCCATCAGTGAGTCGGCTAGCGGGCGTCTTAAGGAGACCCAGTACTTC.

In regard to this clone: At the DNA level, this CDR3 is encoded by other sequences in the same sample as well. The CDR3 loop reads CASSLVGVGELFF. CDR3 nucleotides: TGCGCCAGCAGCTTGGTCGGTGTCGGGGAGCTGTTTTTT. This chain joins TRBV5-1 and TRBJ2-2; D remains ambiguous. CDR1 SGHRS and CDR2 YFSETQ come from the germline V gene. This CDR3 has 13 residues. The germline V and J ends were trimmed by 0 bases and 7 bases, with 7 bases remaining between them.

This chain connects TRBV7-8 to TRBJ2-6; unclear D gene. The CDR3 is 16 amino acids. Trimming left V 3 bases short and J 0 bases short, with 9 bases between. Germline V CDR1 and CDR2: SGHVS, FQNEAQ. The CDR3 region has the DNA TGTGCCAGCAGCTTCGGACGGACCTCTGGGGCCAACGTCCTGACTTTC. Residues: CASSFGRTSGANVLTF. Drawing the rest from reference TRBV7-8 and TRBJ2-6, the complete variable domain is GAGVSQSPRYKVAKRGQDVALRCDPISGHVSLFWYQQALGQGPEFLTYFQNEAQLDKSGLPSDRFFAERPEGSVSTLKIQRTQQEDSAVYLCASSFGRTSGANVLTFGAGSRLTVL.

This clone showed up just once. The V and J genes are TRBV6-5 and TRBJ1-5, with no clear D. The CDR3 sequence is 16 residues long. Germline loops: CDR1 MNHEY, CDR2 SVGAGI. V shed 0 bases and J shed 2 bases, with 11 bases lying between them. CDR3 region: CASSYSSRMGNQPQHF. The CDR3 DNA is TGTGCCAGCAGTTACTCTAGTCGGATGGGCAATCAGCCCCAGCATTTT.

The sample holds a few counts of this clone. The CDR3 DNA sequence: TGTGCCAGCAGCGGAGACAGATTATCCTACGAGCAGTACTTC. Translating it yields CASSGDRLSYEQYF. The chain is built from TRBV11-2 and TRBJ2-7, with D perhaps matching TRBD1 (5 bases). The CDR3 is 14 residues long. V gave up 5 bases and J gave up 1 base, with 12 bases separating them. Germline CDR1 and CDR2: SGHAT and FQNNGV. Full variable domain (missing parts from reference TRBV11-2 and TRBJ2-7): EAGVAQSPRYKIIEKRQSVAFWCNPISGHATLYWYQQILGQGPKLLIQFQNNGVVDDSQLPKDRFSAERLKGVDSTLKIQPAKLEDSAVYLCASSGDRLSYEQYFGPGTRLTVT.

This clone was seen only a few times. The CDR3 sequence is CASNRAGGRDTQYF. The CDR3, as DNA: TGTGCCAGCAACCGAGCGGGGGGCAGAGATACGCAGTATTTT. This chain connects TRBV6-1 to TRBJ2-3, with 9 positions matching TRBD2. In germline, CDR1 is MNHNS, CDR2 SASEGT. This CDR3 is built from 14 residues. V lost 7 bases to trimming and J lost 5 bases; unmatched junction nucleotides: 7.

This clone showed up just once. This chain connects TRBV23-1 to TRBJ2-1; D unclear. TRBV23-1 is placed among ORFs of uncertain function. Trimming stripped 0 bases from V and 1 base from J, with 7 bases between. The CDR3 is 15 residues long. CDR3 bases: TGCGCCAGCAGTCAATCAAGCGAGTCCTACAATGAGCAGTTCTTC. This sequence encodes CASSQSSESYNEQFF.

The chain couples TRBV25-1 to TRBJ1-2, with TRBD1 matching over 8 bases. The ends lost 1 base at V and 4 bases at J; junction bases unmatched: 11. The CDR3 has 17 residues. Germline assignment: CDR1 MGHDK and CDR2 SYGVNS. CDR3 amino acids: CASSESGLAGGLYGYTF. In DNA form, the CDR3 reads TGTGCCAGCAGTGAATCGGGGTTGGCAGGGGGCCTCTATGGCTACACCTTC.

The chain has TRBV6-1 and TRBJ1-1, with 9 bases matching TRBD1. Germline CDR1 and CDR2: MNHNS and SASEGT. CDR3 length: 15 residues. The trim removed 4 bases at V and 4 bases at J, leaving 7 bases unmatched. CDR3 nucleotide sequence: TGTGCCAGCAGTGCCCTGACAGGGGGTGCCACTGAAGCTTTCTTT. This codes for CASSALTGGATEAFF.

This clone is a singleton in its sample. V gene TRBV5-5 combines with J gene TRBJ2-2, with no clear D. Germline CDR1 SGHKS, CDR2 YYEKEE (reference sequence). Trimming shortened V by 0 bases and J by 3 bases, and 3 bases separated the two germline ends. The CDR3 sequence is 13 residues long. Here the CDR3 DNA reads TGTGCCAGCAGCTTGGGAGACACCGGGGAGCTGTTTTTT. Its protein product is CASSLGDTGELFF.